The present TCR beta chain was sequenced within a study of cytomegalovirus exposure and HLA in healthy donors. V shed 1 base, J shed 5 bases, and the junction held 14 bases outside the gene matches. This CDR3 is built from 18 residues. CDR1 is SGHDN and CDR2 is FVKESK in the germline V gene. PCR used 60 Vbeta primers and 13 Jbeta primers. Here immunoSEQ multiplex PCR was the method, and the copy in TCRdb shows in-frame clones only, minus some. This sample carries over 75,000 clones, approximately 84% of them seen once, and the ten largest clones take 2% to 3%. V gene TRBV14 combines with J gene TRBJ2-5; 9 nucleotides align to TRBD1. Material: PBMCs. This sequence was found in a woman between 50 and 59 years old in good health and CMV-seronegative. This CDR3 reads CASSQGTYRGLDRETQYF. CDR3 nucleotide sequence: TGTGCCAGCAGCCAAGGCACTTACAGGGGGCTTGATCGGGAGACCCAGTACTTC.